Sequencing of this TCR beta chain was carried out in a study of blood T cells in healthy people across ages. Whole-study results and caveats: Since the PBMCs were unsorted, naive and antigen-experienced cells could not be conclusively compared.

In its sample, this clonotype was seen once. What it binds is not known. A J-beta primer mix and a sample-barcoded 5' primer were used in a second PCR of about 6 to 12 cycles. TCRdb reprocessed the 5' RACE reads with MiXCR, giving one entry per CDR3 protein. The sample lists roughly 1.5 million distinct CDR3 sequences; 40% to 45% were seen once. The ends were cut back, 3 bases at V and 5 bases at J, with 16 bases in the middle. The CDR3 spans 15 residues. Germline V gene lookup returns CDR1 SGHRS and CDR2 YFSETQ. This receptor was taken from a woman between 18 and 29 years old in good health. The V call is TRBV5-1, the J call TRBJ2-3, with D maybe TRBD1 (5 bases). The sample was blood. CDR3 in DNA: TGCGCCAGCAGCTATGGACATGGAAGGGGAGATACGCAGTATTTT. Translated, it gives CASSYGHGRGDTQYF.